Listed below are T cell receptor beta chains from one sample, sequenced in a study of blood T cell repertoires in COVID-19. The protocol was immunoSEQ multiplex PCR, while the TCRdb copy is restricted to in-frame clones and leaves out a portion. The sample records about 210,000 clones, approximately 82% being singletons. Input material: peripheral blood. These receptors all come from a man between 50 and 59 years old with active or convalescent COVID-19. Each CDR3 is given with its conserved first and last residue.

V gene	J gene	CDR3 protein
TRBV7-2	TRBJ1-6	CASSLDRASYNSPLHF
TRBV5-1	TRBJ2-1	CASFETSGTANEQFF
TRBV2	TRBJ1-1	CASKLAVGNTEAFF
TRBV5-8	TRBJ2-5	CASTQGPGTQETQYF
TRBV27	TRBJ1-4	CASRDRGTGEKLFF
TRBV7-9	TRBJ1-2	CASSLGGRNYGYTF
TRBV28	TRBJ1-1	CASSGRGTEAFF
TRBV7-2	TRBJ1-4	CASSLNRAGEKLFF
TRBV25-1	TRBJ1-1	CASSQTGMNTEAFF
TRBV7-6	TRBJ1-1	CASSPGTEAFF
TRBV12-3/TRBV12-4	TRBJ2-7	CASCKLLRGHQYF
TRBV4-3	TRBJ1-2	CASSQGGQAFNYGYTF
TRBV5-1	TRBJ1-4	CASSLVGSNEKLFF
TRBV6-5	TRBJ1-4	CASRPGQAGEKLFF
TRBV7-2	TRBJ2-7	CASSLQTAGVYEQYF
TRBV7-2	TRBJ1-1	CASSLTGRNTEAFF
TRBV19	TRBJ1-2	CASSTDIKGARLYGYTF
TRBV11-2	TRBJ2-3	CASSKRSGVNTDTQYF
TRBV7-9	TRBJ2-2	CACSLDSSGELFF
TRBV5-5	TRBJ2-7	CASSRGLAGLSYEQYF
TRBV11-3	TRBJ1-6	CASSPTGSSYNSPLHF
TRBV9	TRBJ2-3	CASSVVEGLSTDTQYF
TRBV5-6	TRBJ1-5	CASSRTGEGYQPQHF
TRBV28	TRBJ1-2	CASYTGPGYTF
TRBV6-5	TRBJ1-3	CASRGRESSGNTIYF
TRBV7-2	TRBJ1-2	CASSLSRDRIYGYTF
TRBV4-3	TRBJ2-2	CASSHPRTSGTDTGELFF
TRBV5-1	TRBJ1-6	CASSWTGPLFSPLHF
TRBV11-2	TRBJ2-7	CASSLSAGGPYEQYF
TRBV5-1	TRBJ1-6	CASSLYGVVLGEAPLHF
TRBV28	TRBJ2-1	CASSEHRQGNEQFF
TRBV5-4	TRBJ1-1	CASSAGQGANTEAFF
TRBV24-1	TRBJ2-2	CATSDLLGIGVGELFF
TRBV6-5	TRBJ1-3	CASHNGNTIYF
TRBV7-9	TRBJ2-1	CASSTPFAGGYNEQFF
TRBV5-1	TRBJ2-7	CASSFAGGYEQYF
TRBV29-1	TRBJ2-7	CSVSRVGYEQYF
TRBV5-1	TRBJ1-2	CASSRTGPNYGYTF
TRBV29-1	TRBJ2-3	CSARGGGSLPLTDTQYF
TRBV18	TRBJ2-5	CASSPQPGRPETQYF
TRBV9	TRBJ2-2	CASSVAGGSWAGELFF
TRBV7-2	TRBJ2-5	CASSLNRHRGSETQYF
TRBV19	TRBJ2-2	CASSTDLGSTGELFF
TRBV29-1	TRBJ2-1	CSVLRPGKTNEQFF
TRBV4-3	TRBJ1-1	CASSQDLNRVNTEAFF
TRBV27	TRBJ1-2	CASSLQAGFPYGYTF
TRBV11-1	TRBJ1-4	CASSLEGDGNEKLFF
TRBV19	TRBJ1-1	CASTPGGGLSAEAFF
TRBV7-9	TRBJ2-2	CASSPPAGELFF
TRBV7-9	TRBJ2-3	CASSIRGKGADTQYF
TRBV7-9	TRBJ2-7	CASSFGAGGPEGLEYEQYF
TRBV6-5	TRBJ1-6	CASNRGPGISPLHF
TRBV25-1	TRBJ2-2	CASSGSLGQGAGGELFF
TRBV27	TRBJ2-3	CASSPRTSGSTDTQYF
TRBV2	TRBJ1-5	CASSEASSGSNQPQHF
TRBV10-3	TRBJ2-1	CAISDSGLAVTYNEQFF
TRBV19	TRBJ2-4	CASSIGQGARDIQYF
TRBV4-2	TRBJ2-2	CASRLSPTTGELFF